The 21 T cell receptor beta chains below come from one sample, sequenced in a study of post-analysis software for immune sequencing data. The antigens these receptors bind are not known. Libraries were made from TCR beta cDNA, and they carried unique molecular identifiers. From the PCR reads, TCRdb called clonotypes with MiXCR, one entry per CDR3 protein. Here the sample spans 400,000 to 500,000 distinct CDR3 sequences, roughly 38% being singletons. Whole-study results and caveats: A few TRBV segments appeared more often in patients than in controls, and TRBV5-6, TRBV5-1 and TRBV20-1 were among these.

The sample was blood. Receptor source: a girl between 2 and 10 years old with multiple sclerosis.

Here the CDR3 reads CASRGLAGGHYNEQFF. DNA for the CDR3: TGTGCCAGCCGTGGACTAGCGGGAGGCCACTACAATGAGCAGTTCTTC. The chain employs TRBV12-3 or TRBV12-4 and TRBJ2-1; 14 bases line up with TRBD2. This CDR3 contains 16 residues. V trimming: 8 bases; J trimming: 3 bases; junction bases outside the gene matches: 6.

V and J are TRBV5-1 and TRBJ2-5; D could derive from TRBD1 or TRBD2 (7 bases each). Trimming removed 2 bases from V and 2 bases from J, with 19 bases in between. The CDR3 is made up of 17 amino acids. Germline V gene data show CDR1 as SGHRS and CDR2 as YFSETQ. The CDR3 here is CASSFTGRQGLQETQYF. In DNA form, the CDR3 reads TGCGCCAGCAGCTTCACGGGGCGACAGGGACTACAAGAGACCCAGTACTTC.

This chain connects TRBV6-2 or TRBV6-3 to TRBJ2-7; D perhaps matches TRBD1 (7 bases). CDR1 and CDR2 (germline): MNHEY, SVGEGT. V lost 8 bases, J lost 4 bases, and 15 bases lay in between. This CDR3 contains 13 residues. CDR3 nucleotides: TGTGCCAGCGGCGGGACAGAAGTTTACGAGCAGTACTTC. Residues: CASGGTEVYEQYF.

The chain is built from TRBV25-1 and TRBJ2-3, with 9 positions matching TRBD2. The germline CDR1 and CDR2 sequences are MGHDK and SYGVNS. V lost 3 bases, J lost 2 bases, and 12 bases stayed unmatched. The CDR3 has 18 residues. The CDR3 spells CASSDTRTAGGTTDTQYF. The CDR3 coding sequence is TGTGCCAGCAGTGATACCCGTACAGCGGGAGGCACCACAGATACGCAGTATTTT.

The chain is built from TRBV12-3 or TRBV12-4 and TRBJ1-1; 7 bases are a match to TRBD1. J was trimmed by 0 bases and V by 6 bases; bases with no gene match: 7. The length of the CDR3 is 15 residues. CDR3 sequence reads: CASSREGTVNTEAFF. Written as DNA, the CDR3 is TGTGCCAGCAGCCGCGAAGGGACAGTGAACACTGAAGCTTTCTTT.

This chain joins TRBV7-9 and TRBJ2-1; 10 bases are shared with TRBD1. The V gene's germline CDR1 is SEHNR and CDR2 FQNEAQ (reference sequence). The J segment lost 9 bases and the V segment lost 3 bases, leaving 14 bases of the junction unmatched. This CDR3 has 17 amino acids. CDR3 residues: CASSFSSGTGAGGEQFF. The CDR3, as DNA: TGTGCCAGCAGCTTTTCTTCCGGGACAGGGGCTGGTGGTGAGCAGTTCTTC.

The CDR3 protein is CASRDLRPGEKLFF. The CDR3 DNA sequence: TGTGCCAGCAGGGACCTCCGGCCGGGGGAAAAACTGTTTTTT. This chain joins TRBV12-3 or TRBV12-4 and TRBJ1-4; D not certain. The CDR3 sequence is 14 residues long. Trimming left V 6 bases short and J 8 bases short, with 16 bases between.

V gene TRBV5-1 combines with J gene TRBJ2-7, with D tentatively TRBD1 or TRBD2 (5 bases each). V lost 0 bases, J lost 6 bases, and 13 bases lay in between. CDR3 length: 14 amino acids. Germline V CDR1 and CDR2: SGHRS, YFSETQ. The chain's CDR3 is CASSLGRRGVEQYF. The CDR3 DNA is TGCGCCAGCAGCTTGGGTAGACGAGGGGTCGAGCAGTACTTC.

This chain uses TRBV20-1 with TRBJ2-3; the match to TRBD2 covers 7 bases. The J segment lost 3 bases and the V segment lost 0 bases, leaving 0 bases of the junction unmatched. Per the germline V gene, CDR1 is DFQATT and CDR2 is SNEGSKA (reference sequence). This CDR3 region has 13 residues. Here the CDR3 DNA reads TGCAGTGCTAGAGAAGCGGGGACAGATACGCAGTATTTT. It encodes CSAREAGTDTQYF.

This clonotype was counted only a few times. CDR3 DNA sequence: TGTGCCACCTCTAGCGGGCAAACCTACGAGCAGTACTTC. Its protein is CATSSGQTYEQYF. The chain recombines TRBV7-9 with TRBJ2-7, with 8 bases fitting TRBD2. V lost 10 bases to trimming and J lost 2 bases; unmatched junction nucleotides: 7. Per the germline V gene, CDR1 is SEHNR and CDR2 is FQNEAQ (reference sequence). This CDR3 is built from 13 residues.

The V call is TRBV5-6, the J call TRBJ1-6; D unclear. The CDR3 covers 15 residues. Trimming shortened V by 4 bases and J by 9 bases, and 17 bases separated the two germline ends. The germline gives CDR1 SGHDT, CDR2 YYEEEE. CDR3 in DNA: TGTGCCAGCAGCCCAAAAGGACGGAGACTTTCACCCCTCCACTTT. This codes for CASSPKGRRLSPLHF.

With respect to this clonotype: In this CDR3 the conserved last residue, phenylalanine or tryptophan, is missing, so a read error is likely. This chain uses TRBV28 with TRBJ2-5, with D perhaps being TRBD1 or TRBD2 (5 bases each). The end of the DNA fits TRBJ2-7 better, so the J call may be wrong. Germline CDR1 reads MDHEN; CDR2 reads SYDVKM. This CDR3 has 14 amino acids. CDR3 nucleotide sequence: TGTGCCAGCAGCTCCCCGGGGCTTACCTACGAGCAGTACTGC. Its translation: CASSSPGLTYEQYC.

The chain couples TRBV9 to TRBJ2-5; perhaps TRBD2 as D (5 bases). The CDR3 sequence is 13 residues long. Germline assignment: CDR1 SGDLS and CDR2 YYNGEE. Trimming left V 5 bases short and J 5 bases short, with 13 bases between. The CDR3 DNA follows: TGTGCCAGCAGTTGGGGTCGGGGTGAGACCCAGTACTTC. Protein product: CASSWGRGETQYF.

CDR3 bases: TGCGCCAGCAGCAGACAGGGGGTTTCTTATGGCTACACCTTC. The encoded protein is CASSRQGVSYGYTF. The rearrangement links TRBV5-1 to TRBJ1-2, with 9 bases that match TRBD1. Trimming took 4 bases from V and 5 from J; bases not matched to a gene: 6. Germline CDR1 reads SGHRS; CDR2 reads YFSETQ. CDR3 length: 14 amino acids.

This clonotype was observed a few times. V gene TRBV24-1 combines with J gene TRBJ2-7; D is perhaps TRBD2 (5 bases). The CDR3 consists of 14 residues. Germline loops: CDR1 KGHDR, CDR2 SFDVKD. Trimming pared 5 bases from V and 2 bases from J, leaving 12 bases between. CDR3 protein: CATSGSGRPYEQYF. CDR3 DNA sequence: TGTGCCACCAGTGGGAGTGGGAGACCCTACGAGCAGTACTTC.

The CDR3 is CSVMERSYEQYF. The CDR3 DNA follows: TGCAGCGTCATGGAACGATCCTACGAGCAGTACTTC. The chain has TRBV29-1 and TRBJ2-7; no clear D. CDR1 and CDR2 from the germline V gene are SQVTM and ANQGSEA. V lost 6 bases, J lost 1 base, and 10 bases lay in between. The CDR3 extends over 12 amino acids.

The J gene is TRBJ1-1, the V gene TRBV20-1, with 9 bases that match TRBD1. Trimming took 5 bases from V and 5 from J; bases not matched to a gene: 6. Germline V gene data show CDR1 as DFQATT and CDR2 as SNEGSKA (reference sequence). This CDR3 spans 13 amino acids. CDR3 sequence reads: CSAYRGRRTEAFF. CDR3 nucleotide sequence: TGCAGTGCTTACAGGGGGCGTCGAACTGAAGCTTTCTTT.

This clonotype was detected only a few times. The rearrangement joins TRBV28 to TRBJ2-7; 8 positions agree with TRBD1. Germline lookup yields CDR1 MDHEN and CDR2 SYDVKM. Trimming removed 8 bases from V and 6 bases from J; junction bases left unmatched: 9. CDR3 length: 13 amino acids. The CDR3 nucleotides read TGTGCCAGCCGTGGACAGGGAGTAAGCGAGCAGTACTTC. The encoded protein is CASRGQGVSEQYF.

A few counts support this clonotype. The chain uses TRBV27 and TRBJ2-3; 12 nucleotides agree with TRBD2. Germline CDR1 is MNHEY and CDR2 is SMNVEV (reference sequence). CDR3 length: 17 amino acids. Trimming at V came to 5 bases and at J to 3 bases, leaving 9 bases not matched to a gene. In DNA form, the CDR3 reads TGTGCCAGCAGTCCCCGGACTAGCGGGGTTGGGACAGATACGCAGTATTTT. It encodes CASSPRTSGVGTDTQYF.

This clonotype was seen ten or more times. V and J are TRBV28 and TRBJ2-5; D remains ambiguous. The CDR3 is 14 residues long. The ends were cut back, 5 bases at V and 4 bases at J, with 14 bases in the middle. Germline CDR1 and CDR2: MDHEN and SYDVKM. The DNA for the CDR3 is TGTGCCAGCAGTACTCACCTAGTCCCAGAGACCCAGTACTTC. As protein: CASSTHLVPETQYF.

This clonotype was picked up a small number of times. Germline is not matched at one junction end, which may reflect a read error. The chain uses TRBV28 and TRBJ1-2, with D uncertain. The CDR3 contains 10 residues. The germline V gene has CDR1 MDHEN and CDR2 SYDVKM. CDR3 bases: TGTGCCAGCAGTAACAATGGCTACACCTTC. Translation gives CASSNNGYTF.